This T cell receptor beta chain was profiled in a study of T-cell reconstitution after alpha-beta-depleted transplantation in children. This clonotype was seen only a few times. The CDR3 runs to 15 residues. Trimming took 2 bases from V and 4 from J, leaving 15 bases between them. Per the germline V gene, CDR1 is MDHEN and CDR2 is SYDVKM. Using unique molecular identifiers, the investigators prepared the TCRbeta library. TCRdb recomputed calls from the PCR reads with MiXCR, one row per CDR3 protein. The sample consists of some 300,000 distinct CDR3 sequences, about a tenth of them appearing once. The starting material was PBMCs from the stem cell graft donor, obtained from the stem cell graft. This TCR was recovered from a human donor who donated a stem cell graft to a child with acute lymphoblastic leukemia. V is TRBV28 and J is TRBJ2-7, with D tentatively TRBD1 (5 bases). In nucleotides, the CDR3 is TGTGCCAGCAGTTTACCTGGGGCCTTTCCTTACGAGCAGTACTTC. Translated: CASSLPGAFPYEQYF. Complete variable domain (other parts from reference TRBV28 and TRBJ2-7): DVKVTQSSRYLVKRTGEKVFLECVQDMDHENMFWYRQDPGLGLRLIYFSYDVKMKEKGDIPEGYSVSREKKERFSLILESASTNQTSMYLCASSLPGAFPYEQYFGPGTRLTVT.